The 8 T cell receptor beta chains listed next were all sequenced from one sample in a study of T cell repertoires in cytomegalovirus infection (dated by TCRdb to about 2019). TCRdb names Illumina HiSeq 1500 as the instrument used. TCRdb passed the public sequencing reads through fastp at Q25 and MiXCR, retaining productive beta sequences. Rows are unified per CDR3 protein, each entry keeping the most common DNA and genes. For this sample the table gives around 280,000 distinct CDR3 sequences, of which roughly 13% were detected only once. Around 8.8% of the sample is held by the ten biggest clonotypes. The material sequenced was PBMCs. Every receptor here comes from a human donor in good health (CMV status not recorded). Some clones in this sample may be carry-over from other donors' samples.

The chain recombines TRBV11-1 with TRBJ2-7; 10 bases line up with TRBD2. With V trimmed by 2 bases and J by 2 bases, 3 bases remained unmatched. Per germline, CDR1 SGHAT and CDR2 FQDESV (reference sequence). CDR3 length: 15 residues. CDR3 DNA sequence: TGTGCCAGCAGCTTATGGCTAGCGGGAGCCTACGAGCAGTACTTC. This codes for CASSLWLAGAYEQYF.

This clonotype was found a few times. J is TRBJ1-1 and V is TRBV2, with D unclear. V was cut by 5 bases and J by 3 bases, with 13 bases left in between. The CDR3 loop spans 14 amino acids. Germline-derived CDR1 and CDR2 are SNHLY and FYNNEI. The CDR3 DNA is TGTGCCAGCAGTCCTCGGACGGTCGACACTGAAGCTTTCTTT. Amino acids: CASSPRTVDTEAFF.

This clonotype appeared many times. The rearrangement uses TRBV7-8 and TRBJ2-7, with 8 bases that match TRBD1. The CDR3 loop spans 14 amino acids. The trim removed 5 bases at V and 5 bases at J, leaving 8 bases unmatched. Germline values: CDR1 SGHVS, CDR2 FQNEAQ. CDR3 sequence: CASSGQGALNEQYF. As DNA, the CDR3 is TGTGCCAGCAGCGGGCAGGGGGCTCTGAACGAGCAGTACTTC.

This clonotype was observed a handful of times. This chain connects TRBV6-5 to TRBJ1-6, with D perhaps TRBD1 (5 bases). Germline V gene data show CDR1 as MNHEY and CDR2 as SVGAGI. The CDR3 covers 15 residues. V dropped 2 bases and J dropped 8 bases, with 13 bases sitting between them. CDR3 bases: TGTGCCAGCAGTTACGAGGGGAGAGCTCATTCACCCCTCCACTTT. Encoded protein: CASSYEGRAHSPLHF.

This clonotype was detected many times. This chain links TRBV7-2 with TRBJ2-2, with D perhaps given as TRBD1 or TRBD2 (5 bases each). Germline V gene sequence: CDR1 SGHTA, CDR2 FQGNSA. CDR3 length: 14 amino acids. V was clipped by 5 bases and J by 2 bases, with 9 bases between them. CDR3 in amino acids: CASSRGPNTGELFF. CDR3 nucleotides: TGTGCCAGCAGCCGGGGACCTAACACCGGGGAGCTGTTTTTT.

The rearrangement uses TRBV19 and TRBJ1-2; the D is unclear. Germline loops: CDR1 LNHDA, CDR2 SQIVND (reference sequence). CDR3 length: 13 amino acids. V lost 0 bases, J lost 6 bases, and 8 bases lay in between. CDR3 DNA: TGTGCCAGTAGTATAGATCTCGAGGATGGCTACACCTTC. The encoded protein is CASSIDLEDGYTF.

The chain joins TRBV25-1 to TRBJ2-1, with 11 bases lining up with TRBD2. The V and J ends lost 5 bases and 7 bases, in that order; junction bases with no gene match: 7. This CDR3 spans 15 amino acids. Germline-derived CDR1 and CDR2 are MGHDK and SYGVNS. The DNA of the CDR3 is TGTGCCAGCAGTTCTGCTAGCGGGAGGAGAAATGAGCAGTTCTTC. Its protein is CASSSASGRRNEQFF.

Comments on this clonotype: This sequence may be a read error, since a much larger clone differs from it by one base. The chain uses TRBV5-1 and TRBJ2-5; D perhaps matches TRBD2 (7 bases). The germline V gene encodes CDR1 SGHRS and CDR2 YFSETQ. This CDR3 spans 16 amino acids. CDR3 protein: CTSSFGGRGYQETQYF. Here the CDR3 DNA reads TGCACCAGCAGCTTCGGGGGGCGAGGGTACCAAGAGACCCAGTACTTC.